Following are 15 T cell receptor beta chains from one sample sequenced in a study of cytomegalovirus exposure and HLA in healthy donors. A multiplex PCR was run with 60 Vbeta primers and 13 Jbeta primers. The table came from immunoSEQ multiplex PCR; TCRdb's copy has only in-frame clones and leaves some out. The table lists about 150,000 clones, roughly 70% of them singletons, with about 1.5% in the top ten. The sequencing input was PBMCs. The source is a human donor in good health.

The gene calls are TRBV19 and TRBJ2-4; 7 positions agree with TRBD1. The V and J ends lost 5 bases and 0 bases, in that order; junction bases with no gene match: 7. Germline CDR1 and CDR2: LNHDA and SQIVND (reference sequence). The CDR3 sequence is 16 residues long. CDR3 nucleotide sequence: TGTGCCAGTAGTCCAGGGGGACAGCTAGCCAAAAACATTCAGTACTTC. Protein: CASSPGGQLAKNIQYF.

The chain employs TRBV18 and TRBJ2-1; 7 nucleotides match TRBD1. The CDR3 spans 14 residues. CDR1 and CDR2 from the germline V gene are KGHSH and LQKENI. Trimming cost V 2 bases and J 7 bases; bases outside gene matches: 5. CDR3 bases: TGTGCCAGCTCACCAGTACAGGGGCCGAATGAGCAGTTCTTC. This codes for CASSPVQGPNEQFF.

The J gene is TRBJ2-7, the V gene TRBV11-3, with D hard to call. V was clipped by 1 base and J by 0 bases, with 7 bases between them. Germline assignment: CDR1 SGHNT and CDR2 YENEEA. The CDR3 is 14 amino acids. The CDR3 sequence: CASSLVYPSYEQYF. The CDR3 DNA reads TGTGCCAGCAGCTTAGTCTACCCCTCCTACGAGCAGTACTTC.

The chain is built from TRBV13 and TRBJ2-3, with 9 bases fitting TRBD1. J lost 7 bases, V lost 5 bases, and 13 bases had no gene match. This CDR3 is 16 amino acids long. Germline V gene lookup returns CDR1 PRHDT and CDR2 FYEKMQ (reference sequence). The CDR3, as DNA: TGTGCCAGCAGCGTCTTACAGGGGGCGCTTAAGCATACGCAGTATTTT. Translating it yields CASSVLQGALKHTQYF.

This chain connects TRBV2 to TRBJ1-4; D remains unclear. This CDR3 is 13 amino acids long. V gave up 5 bases and J gave up 6 bases, with 10 bases separating them. Germline CDR1 reads SNHLY; CDR2 reads FYNNEI. As DNA, the CDR3 is TGTGCCAGCAGTACAGTCTATTATGAAAAACTGTTTTTT. It yields the protein CASSTVYYEKLFF.

The chain combines TRBV7-3 with TRBJ2-7; 9 nucleotides match TRBD1. Germline V gene sequence: CDR1 SGHTA, CDR2 FQGTGA. The CDR3 loop spans 15 amino acids. V lost 0 bases and J lost 5; bases outside the gene matches: 5. The CDR3: CASSLTGGTGNEQYF. CDR3 DNA sequence: TGTGCCAGCAGCTTAACCGGGGGGACAGGGAACGAGCAGTACTTC.

This chain joins TRBV5-1 and TRBJ2-7, with 16 positions matching TRBD2. Looked up from germline, CDR1 is SGHRS and CDR2 is YFSETQ. The V and J ends lost 0 bases and 7 bases, in that order; junction bases with no gene match: 10. The CDR3 is made up of 18 amino acids. CDR3 residues: CASSLVVGTSGRAEEQYF. The CDR3 DNA reads as TGCGCCAGCAGCTTGGTTGTTGGGACTAGCGGGAGGGCTGAGGAGCAGTACTTC.

The chain employs TRBV6-1 and TRBJ2-5; D is possibly TRBD2 (6 bases). V was pared by 2 bases and J by 4 bases, with 11 bases between. Germline V gene sequence: CDR1 MNHNS, CDR2 SASEGT. CDR3 length: 14 residues. CDR3 protein: CASSEIMEGETQYF. The CDR3 DNA is TGTGCCAGCAGTGAAATAATGGAGGGAGAGACCCAGTACTTC.

This chain joins TRBV9 and TRBJ2-7; a weak D match, TRBD2 (6 bases). The CDR3 contains 15 residues. V was cut by 0 bases and J by 5 bases, with 15 bases left in between. CDR1 is SGDLS, CDR2 YYNGEE, per germline. CDR3 amino acids: CASSVGAAGPNEQYF. DNA of the CDR3: TGTGCCAGCAGCGTAGGTGCGGCGGGACCCAACGAGCAGTACTTC.

This clone was counted between two and nine times. The V call is TRBV5-8, the J call TRBJ2-5; 9 bases map to TRBD1. Germline V gene sequence: CDR1 SGHTS, CDR2 YDEGEE. The CDR3 runs 14 residues. Trimming cost V 5 bases and J 4 bases; bases outside gene matches: 6. The CDR3 region is CASRRDREGETQYF. The CDR3 DNA follows: TGTGCCAGCAGGAGGGACAGGGAGGGAGAGACCCAGTACTTC.

This chain joins TRBV5-1 and TRBJ1-1, with D possibly matching TRBD1 (6 bases). The V end lost 4 bases, the J end lost 4 bases, and 11 bases lay between the germline ends. In germline, CDR1 is SGHRS, CDR2 YFSETQ. This CDR3 has 13 residues. The DNA for the CDR3 is TGCGCCAGCAGCGAAAAAGGGGGCACTGAAGCTTTCTTT. Its protein is CASSEKGGTEAFF.

The gene calls are TRBV5-1 and TRBJ1-1, with TRBD1 identical over 7 bases. This CDR3 spans 16 amino acids. V lost 4 bases and J lost 1; bases outside the gene matches: 10. Germline CDR1 reads SGHRS; CDR2 reads YFSETQ. CDR3 in DNA: TGCGCCAGCAGCCCACCTCGACAGGGTAGGAACACTGAAGCTTTCTTT. It translates to CASSPPRQGRNTEAFF.

The chain is built from TRBV28 and TRBJ1-3; D unresolved. V lost 8 bases to trimming and J lost 5 bases, with 10 bases between them. The CDR3 runs to 12 residues. Germline CDR1 and CDR2: MDHEN and SYDVKM. CDR3 coding DNA: TGTGCCAGCTATAGGAGGCGAAACACCATATATTTT. This encodes CASYRRRNTIYF.

The chain couples TRBV6-1 to TRBJ2-7; D may be TRBD1 (6 bases). Per the germline V gene, CDR1 is MNHNS and CDR2 is SASEGT. The CDR3 has 13 residues. With 5 bases removed from V and 9 bases from J, the gap between germline ends came to 17 bases. CDR3 in DNA: TGTGCCAGCAGTACAAGGACAGTCGATGCGCAGTACTTC. Translated: CASSTRTVDAQYF.

The chain couples TRBV18 to TRBJ2-5; 8 nucleotides match TRBD2. The trim removed 3 bases at V and 5 bases at J, leaving 5 bases unmatched. Germline CDR1 KGHSH, CDR2 LQKENI. The CDR3 has 14 residues. CDR3 amino acids: CASSPREGRETQYF. In DNA form, the CDR3 reads TGTGCCAGCTCACCTCGGGAGGGAAGGGAGACCCAGTACTTC.